The 7 T cell receptor beta chains given below trace back to one sample, sequenced in a study of shared clonotypes between healthy human individuals. Some clones are missing from TCRdb's copy, which holds only in-frame ones; the method was immunoSEQ multiplex PCR. The data show about 750,000 clones, about 92% seen once. CD45RO-negative cells were positively selected for CCR7, leaving out terminally differentiated effector memory CD45RA+ cells. The sample comprised naive CD8+ T cells sorted from blood. These receptors all come from a man aged 30-40 years in good health.

DNA for the CDR3: TGTGCCAGCAGCGTCACCATTGAGACAGGGCGCGGCACTGAAGCTTTCTTT. Amino acids: CASSVTIETGRGTEAFF. V gene TRBV9 combines with J gene TRBJ1-1; 7 positions agree with TRBD1. From germline, CDR1 is SGDLS and CDR2 YYNGEE. This CDR3 is 17 amino acids long. V dropped 2 bases and J dropped 4; count of bases not matched to a gene: 14.

The V and J genes are TRBV6-5 and TRBJ1-3; no reliable D call. V was pared by 4 bases and J by 4 bases, with 17 bases between. Per germline, CDR1 MNHEY and CDR2 SVGAGI. CDR3 length: 16 residues. The CDR3 DNA follows: TGTGCCAGCAGTTCTCGTCTTGAGAGGAGCGGAAACACCATATATTTT. Its translation: CASSSRLERSGNTIYF.

V and J are TRBV4-1 and TRBJ1-1; TRBD1 agrees at 12 bases. Germline V gene lookup returns CDR1 MGHRA and CDR2 YSYEKL. With V trimmed by 2 bases and J by 1 base, 5 bases remained unmatched. The CDR3 extends over 17 amino acids. CDR3 bases: TGCGCCAGCAGCCAACACGGGACAGGGGGCACGAACACTGAAGCTTTCTTT. The encoded protein is CASSQHGTGGTNTEAFF.

The gene calls are TRBV29-1 and TRBJ2-7; no clear D gene. The CDR3 spans 12 residues. Germline V CDR1 and CDR2: SQVTM, ANQGSEA. Trimming removed 7 bases at V and 3 bases at J, with 13 bases between. The CDR3 nucleotides read TGCAGCGCCGTGGCGTTGGGCTACGAGCAGTACTTC. Translation: CSAVALGYEQYF.

This rearrangement joins TRBV19 to TRBJ1-2; D possibly corresponds to TRBD1 (5 bases). The CDR3 loop spans 17 amino acids. Trimming left V 7 bases short and J 0 bases short, with 21 bases between. Germline V gene lookup returns CDR1 LNHDA and CDR2 SQIVND (reference sequence). The CDR3: CASKFFGGLSTNYGYTF. CDR3 coding DNA: TGTGCCAGTAAGTTTTTCGGGGGACTCTCAACTAACTATGGCTACACCTTC.

This clone has a single count. The genes are TRBV29-1 and TRBJ1-1; D call uncertain. Deletions cut 6 bases from V and 4 bases from J, with 9 bases between. The CDR3 sequence is 11 residues long. Per germline, CDR1 SQVTM and CDR2 ANQGSEA. The CDR3 is CSVFPTTEAFF. CDR3 in DNA: TGCAGCGTATTCCCGACCACTGAAGCTTTCTTT.

The DNA of the CDR3 is TGTGCCAGCAGCTTAGGTGTCGGACAGGGGACCTACGAGCAGTACTTC. It codes for CASSLGVGQGTYEQYF. J is TRBJ2-7 and V is TRBV11-2; 9 positions match TRBD1. Germline assignment: CDR1 SGHAT and CDR2 FQNNGV. Germline trimming cut 1 base from V and 2 bases from J; bases unmatched to any gene: 6. CDR3 size: 16 residues.